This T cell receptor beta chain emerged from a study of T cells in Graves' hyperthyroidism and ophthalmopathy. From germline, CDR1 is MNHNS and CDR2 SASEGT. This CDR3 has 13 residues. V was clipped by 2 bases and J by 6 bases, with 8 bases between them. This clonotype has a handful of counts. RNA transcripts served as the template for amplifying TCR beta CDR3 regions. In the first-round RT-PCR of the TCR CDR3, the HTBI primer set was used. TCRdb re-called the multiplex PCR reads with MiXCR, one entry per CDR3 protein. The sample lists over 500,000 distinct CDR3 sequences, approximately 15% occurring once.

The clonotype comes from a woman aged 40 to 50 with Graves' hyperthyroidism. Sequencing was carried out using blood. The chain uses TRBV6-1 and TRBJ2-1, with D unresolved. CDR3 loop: CASSEWSANEQFF. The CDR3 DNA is TGTGCCAGCAGTGAATGGTCAGCCAATGAGCAGTTCTTC.